The T cell receptor beta chain described here comes from a study of graft-versus-host responses after intestinal transplantation. Study-level information: Anti-thymocyte globulin induction was given to all recipients, followed by tacrolimus and steroids for approximately three years. Study observations and caveats: Among recipient marrow samples, GvH clones were found; some appeared first in ileum or blood.

Trimming cost V 3 bases and J 7 bases, with 18 bases left between them. The CDR3 spans 15 residues. Germline CDR1 is MNHEY and CDR2 is SMNVEV (reference sequence). Generated by immunoSEQ multiplex PCR, the TCRdb table keeps only in-frame clones and is missing some. The sample lists tens of thousands of clones; 90% to 95% were seen once. About this clone itself: Its matching antigen is unknown.

This chain links TRBV27 with TRBJ1-2; tentatively, D is TRBD1 (6 bases). The TCR sequence derives from a human donor who received an intestinal transplant. Source: unstimulated CD8+ T cells sorted from spleen or lymph node cells, taken before intestinal transplant. CDR3: CASSFRGGKMGGYTF. The CDR3 bases are TGTGCCAGCAGTTTTAGGGGGGGCAAGATGGGTGGCTACACCTTC.